Shown below are 2 T cell receptor beta chains from a single sample sequenced in a study of blood T cell repertoires in COVID-19. Sequencing used immunoSEQ multiplex PCR; TCRdb keeps in-frame clones, though not all of them. The repertoire includes about 220,000 clones, roughly four fifths of them detected once, and roughly 8.2% sits in the top ten. Sequenced input: peripheral blood. Receptors originate from a woman older than 75 with COVID-19, enrolled during active disease.

The J gene is TRBJ2-7, the V gene TRBV20-1, with 8 positions matching TRBD2. Losses at the gene ends were 3 bases for V and 2 bases for J; bases not matched to a gene: 6. CDR3 length: 14 residues. The germline CDR1 and CDR2 sequences are DFQATT and SNEGSKA (reference sequence). CDR3 DNA: TGCAGTGCTAGTGCGAGCGGGGGAGCCTACGAGCAGTACTTC. It yields the protein CSASASGGAYEQYF.

The rearrangement joins TRBV27 to TRBJ1-6; possibly TRBD1 for D (5 bases). Germline loops: CDR1 MNHEY, CDR2 SMNVEV (reference sequence). CDR3 length: 14 amino acids. With 6 bases removed from V and 10 bases from J, the gap between germline ends came to 16 bases. In nucleotides, the CDR3 is TGTGCCAGCAGCCTGGGGGGGTTTGGCTCACCCCTCCACTTT. It yields the protein CASSLGGFGSPLHF.